What follows is one T cell receptor (beta chain) and its context. The antigen is unknown. The sample comes from a study of cytomegalovirus exposure and HLA in healthy donors. Study summary: Genotyping showed 75% to 90% of over 350 donors falling in the Caucasian-associated ancestry cluster.

Primers: 60 Vbeta forward and 13 Jbeta reverse. TCRdb's table, derived via immunoSEQ multiplex PCR, lists solely in-frame clones and lacks some. The sample totals some 200,000 clones; its top ten clones hold roughly 0.74%. Study-wide results and caveats: TRBV6-2, TRBV6-3 and some other V segments were excluded as indistinguishable. Analyses of presence/absence relied on an assumption of roughly uniform sequencing depth across donors. TCR beta chains numbering 150 to 200 were designated cytomegalovirus-associated.

The J segment lost 2 bases and the V segment lost 3 bases, leaving 11 bases of the junction unmatched. The CDR3 length is 17 residues. The germline gives CDR1 KGHSH, CDR2 LQKENI. This receptor was obtained from a boy aged 10-17 years in good health and CMV-seronegative. J is TRBJ2-7 and V is TRBV18; TRBD1 matches 9 bases. The specimen sequenced was PBMCs. CDR3 region: CASSPVRLGQGPYEQYF. CDR3 coding DNA: TGTGCCAGCTCACCTGTTAGGTTGGGACAGGGACCCTACGAGCAGTACTTC.